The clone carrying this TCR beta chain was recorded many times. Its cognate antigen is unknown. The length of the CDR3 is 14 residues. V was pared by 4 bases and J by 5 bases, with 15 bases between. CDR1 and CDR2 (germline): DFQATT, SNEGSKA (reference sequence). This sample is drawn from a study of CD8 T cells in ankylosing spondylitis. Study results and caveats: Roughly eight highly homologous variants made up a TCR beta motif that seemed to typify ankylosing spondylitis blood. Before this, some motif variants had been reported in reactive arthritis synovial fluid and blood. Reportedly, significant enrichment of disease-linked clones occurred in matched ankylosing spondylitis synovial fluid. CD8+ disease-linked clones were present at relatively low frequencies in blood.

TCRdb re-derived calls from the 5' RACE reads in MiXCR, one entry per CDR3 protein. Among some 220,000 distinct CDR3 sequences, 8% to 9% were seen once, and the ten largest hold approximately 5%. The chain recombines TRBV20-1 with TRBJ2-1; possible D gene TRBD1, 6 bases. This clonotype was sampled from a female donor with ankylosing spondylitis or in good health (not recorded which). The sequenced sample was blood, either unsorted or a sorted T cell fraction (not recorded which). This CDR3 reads CSATSGQMDNEQFF. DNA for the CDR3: TGCAGTGCTACCTCTGGACAGATGGACAATGAGCAGTTCTTC.